This T cell receptor (beta chain) derives from a study of response to subunit inactivated influenza vaccine. Points from the study as a whole: That few new T cells are recruited by each seasonal influenza vaccination was the authors' suggestion.

TCRdb re-called the RT-PCR reads through MiXCR, storing one row per CDR3 protein. The sample yields fewer than 650,000 distinct CDR3 sequences, under 15% seen once. Per the germline V gene, CDR1 is MGHRA and CDR2 is YSYEKL. CDR3 size: 15 residues. Trimming stripped 0 bases from V and 8 bases from J, with 16 bases between. This clonotype was found a few times. What it binds is unknown. This chain joins TRBV4-1 and TRBJ1-2; D call uncertain. The sequence was obtained from a middle-aged man who received an inactivated influenza vaccine. This specimen consisted of PBMCs from blood, obtained roughly 46 days after vaccination. CDR3 loop: CASSQDQAPREGYTF. The CDR3 bases are TGCGCCAGCAGCCAAGATCAAGCCCCTCGGGAGGGCTACACCTTC.